This T cell receptor (beta chain) was identified during a study of blood T cell repertoires in COVID-19. Study information: Sources were T cells, B-cell-depleted T cells, or PBMCs; the material itself was cDNA or gDNA.

Membership in each cohort depended on participant-reported clinical history. Original methodology: Amplification of reference gene primers was used by the study to estimate nucleated cell counts. TCRdb's copy holds only in-frame clones and misses some; the assay was immunoSEQ multiplex PCR. V, J and clone size are taken as reported in that table, and D and trimming were inferred from the DNA itself. The data hold under 450,000 clones, with about 90% observed a single time. V lost 4 bases to trimming and J lost 1 base; unmatched junction nucleotides: 6. The germline CDR1 and CDR2 sequences are ENHRY and SYGVKD. The CDR3 length is 17 residues.

The V gene is TRBV10-3, the J gene TRBJ2-6; TRBD1 aligns across 8 bases. This TCR came from a woman in her 30s who had recovered from COVID-19. Input material: PBMCs or T cells enriched from blood (not recorded which). Here the CDR3 DNA reads TGTGCCATCAGTGGGGGGACAGGCAATTCTGGGGCCAACGTCCTGACTTTC. It encodes CAISGGTGNSGANVLTF.